The present T cell receptor (beta chain) was sequenced within a study of CD8+ T cells in alopecia areata (dated by TCRdb to 2017 to 2018). Background on the whole study: The treated patients took part in an open-label pilot trial in which moderate-to-severe alopecia areata was treated with oral tofacitinib at 5 to 10 mg twice daily. Patients received tofacitinib for 6 to 18 months and were then followed off drug for 6 months to check for delayed response and recurrence. Disease severity in treated patients was measured with the SALT score, which quantifies the percentage of affected scalp surface area. In both human patients and the C3H/HeJ mouse model, the study applied high-throughput TCRbeta sequencing to look at T cell clonal expansion in alopecia areata. Scalp tissue and sorted CD4+ and CD8+ peripheral blood T cells from patchy and totalis/universalis alopecia areata patients and from healthy controls were covered by human TCRbeta sequencing. Patients on tofacitinib were biopsied at baseline and after 4 and 24 weeks of treatment, and several of the patients also had a later scalp biopsy. Clonality in the scalp was compared among normal scalp (n=4), patchy alopecia areata scalp (n=8), and alopecia totalis/universalis scalp (n=8). RNA came from the PAXgene miRNA kit for fixed scalp, the miRNeasy kit for PBMCs, and the RNeasy kit for mouse skin. Amplification of TCRbeta CDR3 regions was done by immunoSEQ multiplex PCR using 35 Vbeta forward primers and 13 Jbeta reverse primers. Summary of the overall study and its limitations: Compared with mice, TCR sequences shared between patients were less clear, possibly partly because of HLA diversity across the patient population. Unlike mouse skin, which is dominated by gammadelta T cells, normal human skin has resident alphabeta T cells that are also sequenced, and this complicates analysis of the scalp TCR repertoire. The treated cohort was small, with a single nonresponder, so links between baseline CD8+ expansion and response need larger studies. Scalp clonality and the number of expanded CD8+ clones among the top 100 scalp clones were significantly decreased by tofacitinib. Lesional scalp, especially in alopecia totalis/universalis, showed higher clonality and more expanded CD8+ clones than normal scalp, suggesting antigenic drive. During tofacitinib treatment, many expanded lesional clones stuck around in both scalp and blood, and this persistence may partly explain why relapse happens after treatment is stopped.

At the junction V is shortened by 0 bases and J by 4 bases, with 12 bases in between. CDR3 length: 15 amino acids, cysteine to phenylalanine. The CDR3 DNA has 45 bases and is translated from base 1. The germline V gene supplies CDR1 SGDLS and CDR2 YYNGEE. Concerning this clone itself: Its recognized antigen is unknown. Base qualities are not provided; no much larger clone lies one nucleotide away.

The time point label, as the study defines it: 24 weeks on oral tofacitinib. Taken with the paper, the label for treatment or condition translates to: oral pan-JAK inhibitor, 5-10 mg twice daily. Lesional scalp punch biopsies and peripheral blood were obtained from alopecia areata patients. PBMCs were isolated by density centrifugation and stained for CD3, CD4 and CD8, and CD4+ and CD8+ T cells were sorted on a FACSAria. Library preparation was by the immunoSEQ multiplex PCR assay. To provide template for TCR sequencing, every sample had RNA extracted and reverse transcribed into cDNA. SuperScript III was used for first-strand cDNA synthesis, primed with a 2:1 mix of oligo-dT and random hexamers. Amplification bias was assessed with a synthetic immune receptor repertoire, and residual bias was removed computationally. The paper's processing steps were these. Raw reads were preprocessed for error removal, and CDR3 was defined according to IMGT conventions as running from the conserved cysteine to phenylalanine. To get clonality, Shannon entropy was normalized by log2 of the number of productive unique TCRs and the result was subtracted from 1. CD4 or CD8 identity of scalp clones was inferred by cross-referencing scalp TCRbeta sequences with sorted blood CD4 and CD8 repertoires. Held by TCRdb, this immuneACCESS table contains in-frame sequences only and omits some clones. Under half of the omission traces to an unresolved V gene where checked; the cause of the rest is unknown. V, J and clone size are taken as reported in that table, and D and trimming were inferred from the DNA itself. The sample table holds fewer than 200,000 clones, of which about 60% were seen once. Roughly 12% of the sample is taken by the ten largest.

The chain links TRBV9 with TRBJ2-3; a tentative D match to TRBD1 spans 5 bases. The material sequenced was CD8+ T cells sorted from blood, taken at week 24, from a patient treated with tofacitinib. This sequence originates from a human donor with alopecia areata. Read as DNA, the sequence is TGTGCCAGCAGCGTAGGGGGCAGGGCGGCAGATACGCAGTATTTT. It encodes CASSVGGRAADTQYF.